This T cell receptor beta chain was recovered during a study of OX40 agonist ivuxolimab in advanced cancers. Blood was sampled at baseline, cycle 4 day 1, and cycle 7 day 1. Sequencing was performed with immunoSEQ multiplex PCR; in TCRdb, only in-frame clones are kept and a portion is missing. The table has around 92,000 clones, 85% to 95% seen once. Germline V lookup: CDR1 SGHNT, CDR2 YYREEE (reference sequence). J was trimmed by 2 bases and V by 2 bases; bases with no gene match: 8. CDR3 length equals 16 residues. This clone was counted once. Its antigen is not known. Overall study findings and caveats: Part of the nonresponder group also had normalized T-cell clonal expansion that was low. Patients with a partial response at 0.1-3.0 mg/kg had among the lowest clonal expansion.

V and J are TRBV5-4 and TRBJ2-3, with 7 bases identical to TRBD2. The sequencing used CD4+ or CD8+ T cells sorted from blood, collected in a trial of the OX40 agonist ivuxolimab. The sequence derives from an adult with an advanced solid tumor such as melanoma, head and neck, liver or kidney cancer. The CDR3 loop is CASSFGPGLYTDTQYF. DNA of the CDR3: TGTGCCAGCAGCTTTGGCCCGGGACTATACACAGATACGCAGTATTTT.